This TCR beta chain originates from a study of relationships among human T cell subsets. Whole-study findings and limits: Substantial CDR3 sharing among Th1, Th2 and regulatory cells suggested stochastic fate choice. Over 55% of CD8+ cytotoxic sequences came from clones with over 100 reads.

Trimming left V 8 bases short and J 5 bases short, with 19 bases between. The CDR3 covers 14 residues. Per germline, CDR1 MNHNS and CDR2 SASEGT. TCR alpha and beta CDR3s were amplified from mRNA by semiquantitative ARM-PCR. Exponential amplification used communal superprimers after tagged nested gene-specific primers in ARM-PCR. TCRdb fed the multiplex PCR reads into MiXCR, producing one record per CDR3 protein. The sample includes some 13,000 distinct CDR3 sequences, 60% of them seen just once. CD4+ cells were positively selected first, then anti-CD25 beads isolated CD4+CD25+ regulatory T cells. As for this clonotype: Antigen unknown.

Sequenced material: Tregs sorted from blood. The chain links TRBV6-1 to TRBJ2-7; maybe TRBD2 (6 bases). The receptor's source is a man in his forties in good health. DNA of the CDR3: TGTGCCAGCGGACCGGGACTGCGGGCCCACGAGCAGTACTTC. This encodes CASGPGLRAHEQYF.